The 28 T cell receptor beta chains below all came from one sample that was sequenced in a study of T cells in Graves' hyperthyroidism and ophthalmopathy. The CDR3 regions of TCR beta were amplified from RNA transcripts. First-round RT-PCR of the TCR CDR3 relied on the HTBI primer set. A single record per CDR3 protein comes from TCRdb applying MiXCR to the multiplex PCR reads. The sample contains about 360,000 distinct CDR3 sequences, more than 20% of which appear only once. Sequences were obtained from blood. All receptors come from a man between 45 and 60 years old with Graves' hyperthyroidism.

The chain employs TRBV2 and TRBJ1-1, with D perhaps matching TRBD1 (5 bases). Trimming took off 9 bases at V and 5 bases at J, with 22 bases between the two ends. Germline assignment: CDR1 SNHLY and CDR2 FYNNEI. The CDR3 spans 15 residues. The CDR3 sequence: CASYTVLGGGTEAFF. DNA of the CDR3: TGTGCCAGTTATACGGTTCTTGGGGGGGGGACTGAAGCTTTCTTT.

This clonotype was observed a handful of times. The CDR3, as DNA: TGTGCCAGCAGCCAGGGACTAGCGGGAACCTACGAGCAGTACTTC. It specifies CASSQGLAGTYEQYF. This sequence joins TRBV7-9 and TRBJ2-7; 13 bases are a match to TRBD2. The CDR3 loop spans 15 amino acids. Germline CDR1 reads SEHNR; CDR2 reads FQNEAQ (reference sequence). After removal of 5 bases from V and 2 bases from J, the junction contained 3 bases not matched to a gene.

J is TRBJ2-7 and V is TRBV4-1; no clear D gene. The V and J ends lost 0 bases and 6 bases respectively, with 18 bases between them. The CDR3 is 16 amino acids. CDR1 is MGHRA and CDR2 is YSYEKL in the germline V gene. The CDR3, as DNA: TGCGCCAGCAGCCAAGAAAGTAACGGCCTGACGGGCGAGCAGTACTTC. This translates into CASSQESNGLTGEQYF.

CDR3 in amino acids: CASSQDGSLAGDDEQFF. In DNA, the CDR3 is TGTGCCAGCAGCCAAGATGGGTCCTTAGCGGGAGATGATGAGCAGTTCTTC. J is TRBJ2-1 and V is TRBV3-1; 9 nucleotides line up with TRBD2. V was pared by 0 bases and J by 8 bases, with 11 bases of the junction left unmatched. Germline loops: CDR1 LGHDT, CDR2 YNNKEL (reference sequence). The CDR3 has 17 residues.

In nucleotides, the CDR3 is TGTGCCACTTTACCCCATCGGGGGGCGGTCTACGAGCAGTACTTC. Translating gives CATLPHRGAVYEQYF. The genes are TRBV15 and TRBJ2-7; TRBD2 might be the D (7 bases). V lost 9 bases to trimming and J lost 3 bases, with 21 bases between them. The CDR3 extends over 15 amino acids. Germline V gene lookup returns CDR1 LNHNV and CDR2 YYDKDF (reference sequence). Together with reference TRBV15 and TRBJ2-7, the CDR3 gives the full variable domain: DAMVIQNPRYQVTQFGKPVTLSCSQTLNHNVMYWYQQKSSQAPKLLFHYYDKDFNNEADTPDNFQSRRPNTSFCFLDIRSPGLGDTAMYLCATLPHRGAVYEQYFGPGTRLTVT.

This clonotype was seen repeatedly, ten times or more. This chain joins TRBV24-1 and TRBJ2-3; 11 nucleotides align to TRBD2. This CDR3 is 16 amino acids long. V trimming: 3 bases; J trimming: 1 base; junction bases outside the gene matches: 2. In germline, CDR1 is KGHDR, CDR2 SFDVKD. CDR3 in DNA: TGTGCCACCAGTGATCCGGGACTAGCGGGCACAGATACGCAGTATTTT. The encoded protein is CATSDPGLAGTDTQYF.

This chain connects TRBV2 to TRBJ2-5; 11 positions match TRBD2. In germline, CDR1 is SNHLY, CDR2 FYNNEI. The CDR3 extends over 16 amino acids. V shed 5 bases and J 5 bases; nucleotides not matched to a gene: 10. DNA for the CDR3: TGTGCCAGCAGTAAACTAGCGGGAGCGGGTATCGAGACCCAGTACTTC. Its protein product is CASSKLAGAGIETQYF.

The chain has TRBV6-1 and TRBJ2-7; D is undetermined. The germline CDR1 and CDR2 sequences are MNHNS and SASEGT. This CDR3 has 14 amino acids. The V end lost 2 bases, the J end lost 2 bases, and 10 bases lay between the germline ends. The CDR3 reads CASSESGVAYEQYF. The CDR3 DNA is TGTGCCAGCAGTGAATCCGGCGTAGCCTACGAGCAGTACTTC.

This clonotype has just a few counts. The V and J genes are TRBV28 and TRBJ2-7; D call uncertain. The CDR3 contains 17 residues. V shed 3 bases and J shed 0 bases, with 18 bases lying between them. Per the germline V gene, CDR1 is MDHEN and CDR2 is SYDVKM. This CDR3 is CASSFSVGDVLSYEQYF. The CDR3 region has the DNA TGTGCCAGCAGTTTTTCTGTTGGCGACGTACTCTCCTACGAGCAGTACTTC.

This rearrangement joins TRBV20-1 to TRBJ2-1; D remains ambiguous. The germline V gene encodes CDR1 DFQATT and CDR2 SNEGSKA (reference sequence). The V and J ends lost 1 base and 4 bases respectively, with 8 bases between them. The CDR3 length is 13 residues. CDR3 DNA sequence: TGCAGTGCTAGAGTCCCCCTGTACAATGAGCAGTTCTTC. Protein: CSARVPLYNEQFF.

J is TRBJ2-2 and V is TRBV3-1, with D possibly being TRBD1 or TRBD2 (5 bases each). CDR1 LGHDT and CDR2 YNNKEL come from the germline V gene (reference sequence). This CDR3 spans 13 amino acids. V gave up 8 bases and J gave up 4 bases, with 11 bases separating them. The CDR3 nucleotides read TGTGCCAGCGTCTCAGGGAGCACCGGGGAGCTGTTTTTT. Its translation is CASVSGSTGELFF.

This clonotype turned up a few times. This rearrangement joins TRBV4-1 to TRBJ1-1, with D unresolved. V was cut by 1 base and J by 7 bases, with 10 bases left in between. The CDR3 spans 13 residues. Germline values: CDR1 MGHRA, CDR2 YSYEKL. As DNA, the CDR3 is TGCGCCAGCAGCCAAGGGCCCGGGGATGAAGCTTTCTTT. Amino acids: CASSQGPGDEAFF.

The chain joins TRBV15 to TRBJ2-1; 8 positions agree with TRBD2. The CDR3 runs to 15 residues. J gave up 0 bases and V 3 bases, and 1 base lay outside the gene matches. From germline, CDR1 is LNHNV and CDR2 YYDKDF (reference sequence). The CDR3 bases are TGTGCCACCAGCAGGACTAGCGACTCCTACAATGAGCAGTTCTTC. As protein: CATSRTSDSYNEQFF. Together with reference TRBV15 and TRBJ2-1, the CDR3 gives the full variable domain: DAMVIQNPRYQVTQFGKPVTLSCSQTLNHNVMYWYQQKSSQAPKLLFHYYDKDFNNEADTPDNFQSRRPNTSFCFLDIRSPGLGDTAMYLCATSRTSDSYNEQFFGPGTRLTVL.

This clonotype has only a few counts. The rearrangement joins TRBV10-2 to TRBJ2-3; 10 nucleotides align to TRBD2. V lost 4 bases to trimming and J lost 4 bases; unmatched junction nucleotides: 11. This CDR3 spans 17 amino acids. Germline V CDR1 and CDR2: WSHSY, SAAADI. The CDR3 sequence: CASSVGTSALGPDTQYF. In DNA form, the CDR3 reads TGCGCCAGCAGTGTCGGGACTAGCGCACTAGGGCCAGATACGCAGTATTTT.

This chain links TRBV7-9 with TRBJ2-3, with D possibly matching TRBD2 (5 bases). The germline CDR1 and CDR2 sequences are SEHNR and FQNEAQ (reference sequence). CDR3 length: 13 residues. CDR3 sequence reads: CVSNHGGPDTQYF. CDR3 nucleotides: TGTGTTAGCAACCACGGAGGTCCAGATACGCAGTATTTT.

In its sample, this clonotype was seen many times. CDR3 DNA: TGTGCCAGCAGTTTGGGGTGGAAACAAGAGACCCAGTACTTC. This translates into CASSLGWKQETQYF. This chain connects TRBV28 to TRBJ2-5; D call uncertain. The CDR3 loop spans 14 amino acids. Germline CDR1 MDHEN, CDR2 SYDVKM. The V and J ends lost 3 bases and 2 bases respectively, with 10 bases between them. Complete variable domain (other parts from reference TRBV28 and TRBJ2-5): DVKVTQSSRYLVKRTGEKVFLECVQDMDHENMFWYRQDPGLGLRLIYFSYDVKMKEKGDIPEGYSVSREKKERFSLILESASTNQTSMYLCASSLGWKQETQYFGPGTRLLVL.

With regard to this clonotype: A much larger clone lies a single base off, so this may be a read error. The chain uses TRBV6-1 and TRBJ2-1, with 13 bases lining up with TRBD2. Germline V gives CDR1 MNHNS, CDR2 SASEGT. This CDR3 region has 15 residues. The J segment lost 8 bases and the V segment lost 6 bases, leaving 7 bases of the junction unmatched. The CDR3 protein is CASSQLAGGRDEQFF. The CDR3 bases are TGTGCCAGCAGCCAACTAGCGGGAGGGCGGGATGAGCAGTTCTTC.

This clonotype was observed at least ten times. The chain uses TRBV28 and TRBJ2-1; D perhaps matches TRBD1 (5 bases). This CDR3 comprises 14 residues. Between the trimmed V and J ends, which lost 6 bases and 7 bases, there was a span of 16 bases. Germline CDR1 MDHEN, CDR2 SYDVKM. The CDR3 here is CASSRPQTANEQFF. The CDR3 coding sequence is TGTGCCAGCAGCCGGCCACAGACAGCAAATGAGCAGTTCTTC.

The rearrangement uses TRBV4-2 and TRBJ1-6, with D maybe TRBD1 (5 bases). Germline CDR1 reads LGHNA; CDR2 reads YNFKEQ. The CDR3 sequence is 16 residues long. Trimming took 0 bases from V and 10 from J, leaving 16 bases between them. This chain's CDR3 is CASSQDDQGLGSPLHF. CDR3 nucleotide sequence: TGTGCCAGCAGCCAAGACGACCAGGGCCTTGGGTCACCCCTCCACTTT.

This clonotype was found many times. The chain joins TRBV11-2 to TRBJ2-7, with D tentatively TRBD1 (6 bases). The CDR3 is 15 amino acids. V was shortened by 2 bases and J by 2 bases, with 13 bases between the two germline ends. Germline lookup yields CDR1 SGHAT and CDR2 FQNNGV. This chain's CDR3 is CASSLFLQGPYEQYF. The CDR3, as DNA: TGTGCCAGCAGCTTATTCTTACAGGGACCCTACGAGCAGTACTTC.

In this sample, this clonotype turned up many times. CDR3 nucleotide sequence: TGTGCCAGCAGTTCCCCGAGACTAGCGGGAGAAGAGACCCAGTACTTC. This sequence encodes CASSSPRLAGEETQYF. The genes are TRBV12-3 or TRBV12-4 and TRBJ2-5, with 12 positions matching TRBD2. Germline trimming cut 4 bases from V and 3 bases from J; bases unmatched to any gene: 6. The length of the CDR3 is 16 residues.

Concerning this clonotype: At one end, the junction sequence differs from germline, possibly due to a read error. J is TRBJ2-2 and V is TRBV5-1; D might be TRBD1 (6 bases). CDR1 and CDR2 from the germline V gene are SGHRS and YFSETQ. This CDR3 contains 14 residues. The CDR3 DNA is TGTGCCAGCAATAAACAGGGGAACACCGGGGAGCTGTTTTTT. It encodes CASNKQGNTGELFF.

The V and J genes are TRBV5-1 and TRBJ2-1; no clear D. V dropped 3 bases and J dropped 3 bases, with 10 bases sitting between them. The CDR3 runs to 14 residues. Germline-derived CDR1 and CDR2 are SGHRS and YFSETQ. CDR3 in amino acids: CASSSLLGYNEQFF. The CDR3 DNA reads as TGCGCCAGCAGCTCGCTCCTGGGCTACAATGAGCAGTTCTTC.

This clonotype was found a few times. The J gene is TRBJ2-7, the V gene TRBV10-3; possibly TRBD2 for D (5 bases). From germline, CDR1 is ENHRY and CDR2 SYGVKD. The germline V and J ends were trimmed by 0 bases and 5 bases, with 8 bases remaining between them. The CDR3 runs 13 residues. The chain's CDR3 is CAISESTKNEQYF. CDR3 in DNA: TGTGCCATCAGTGAGTCGACTAAGAACGAGCAGTACTTC.

Concerning this clonotype itself: A read error may account for a junction end that differs from germline. The chain recombines TRBV30 with TRBJ2-5; D gene uncertain. This CDR3 has 14 residues. Germline V gene data show CDR1 as GTSNPN and CDR2 as SVGIG (reference sequence). The CDR3 coding sequence is TGTGCCTGGAGTGTAGGTTCTTTTGGAGAGACCCAGCACTTC. Its translation is CAWSVGSFGETQHF.

V gene TRBV20-1 combines with J gene TRBJ1-6, with 8 nucleotides matching TRBD1. The CDR3 contains 17 residues. Germline V gene lookup returns CDR1 DFQATT and CDR2 SNEGSKA (reference sequence). V lost 0 bases, J lost 10 bases, and 14 bases stayed unmatched. DNA of the CDR3: TGCAGTGCTAGAGATCATAGTGGGGCAGGGGGCAGCTCACCCCTCCACTTT. Translating it yields CSARDHSGAGGSSPLHF.

On this clonotype: This could be a read error, since a much larger clone is one nucleotide away. This chain joins TRBV11-2 and TRBJ2-3; TRBD1 matches 8 bases. Germline V CDR1 and CDR2: SGHAT, FQNNGV. CDR3 size: 15 residues. Losses at the gene ends were 4 bases for V and 2 bases for J; bases not matched to a gene: 5. CDR3 sequence reads: CASSSGQGYTDTQYF. In DNA form, the CDR3 reads TGTGCCAGCAGCTCAGGACAGGGATACACAGATACGCAGTATTTT.

This clonotype was seen a handful of times. The chain combines TRBV28 with TRBJ2-1, with D unresolved. CDR3 size: 16 residues. Trimming left V 1 base short and J 0 bases short, with 10 bases between. Germline CDR1 is MDHEN and CDR2 is SYDVKM. The CDR3, as DNA: TGTGCCAGCAGTTTATTGGGCGAGTACTCCTACAATGAGCAGTTCTTC. As protein: CASSLLGEYSYNEQFF.